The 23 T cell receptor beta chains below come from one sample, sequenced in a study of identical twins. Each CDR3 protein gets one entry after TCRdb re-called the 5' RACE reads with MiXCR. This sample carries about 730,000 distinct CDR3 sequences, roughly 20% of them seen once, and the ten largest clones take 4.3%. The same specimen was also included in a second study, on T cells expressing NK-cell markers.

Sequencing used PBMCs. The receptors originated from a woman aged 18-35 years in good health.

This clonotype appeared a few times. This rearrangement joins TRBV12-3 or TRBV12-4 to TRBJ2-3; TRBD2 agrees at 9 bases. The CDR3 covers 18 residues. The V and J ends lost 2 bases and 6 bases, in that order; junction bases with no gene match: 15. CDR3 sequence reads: CASSLRRGLVAGADTQYF. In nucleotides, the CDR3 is TGTGCCAGCAGTTTAAGAAGGGGACTAGTAGCGGGAGCGGATACGCAGTATTTT.

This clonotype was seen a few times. The CDR3 region is CSVERKREGVLWQYF. In DNA, the CDR3 is TGCAGCGTTGAAAGGAAGCGGGAGGGCGTACTTTGGCAGTACTTC. V usage is TRBV29-1 and J usage is TRBJ2-7, with 10 bases fitting TRBD2. The CDR3 extends over 15 amino acids. Trimming took 2 bases from V and 9 from J; bases not matched to a gene: 13. The germline V gene has CDR1 SQVTM and CDR2 ANQGSEA.

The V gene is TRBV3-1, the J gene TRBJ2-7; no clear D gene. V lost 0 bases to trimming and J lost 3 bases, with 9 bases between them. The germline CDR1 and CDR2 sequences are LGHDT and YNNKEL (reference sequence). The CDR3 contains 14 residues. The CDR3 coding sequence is TGTGCCAGCAGCCAAGAAGGTTGGAGCTACGAGCAGTACTTC. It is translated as CASSQEGWSYEQYF.

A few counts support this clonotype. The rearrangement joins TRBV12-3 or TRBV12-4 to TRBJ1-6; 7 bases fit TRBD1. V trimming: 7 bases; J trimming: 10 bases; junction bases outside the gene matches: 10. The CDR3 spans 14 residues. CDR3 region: CASTETGSSSPLHF. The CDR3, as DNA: TGTGCCAGCACTGAGACAGGGTCGAGCTCACCCCTCCACTTT.

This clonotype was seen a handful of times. CDR3 nucleotide sequence: TGCGCCAGCAGCTTGGGGGGAGTGGGGCCCCGCGGGCCCGAGCAGTACTTC. Its translation is CASSLGGVGPRGPEQYF. The rearrangement links TRBV5-1 to TRBJ2-7; D is tentatively TRBD1 or TRBD2 (5 bases each). Germline CDR1 and CDR2: SGHRS and YFSETQ. CDR3 length: 17 residues. V dropped 0 bases and J dropped 6 bases, with 22 bases sitting between them. Complete variable domain (other parts from reference TRBV5-1 and TRBJ2-7): KAGVTQTPRYLIKTRGQQVTLSCSPISGHRSVSWYQQTPGQGLQFLFEYFSETQRNKGNFPGRFSGRQFSNSRSEMNVSTLELGDSALYLCASSLGGVGPRGPEQYFGPGTRLTVT.

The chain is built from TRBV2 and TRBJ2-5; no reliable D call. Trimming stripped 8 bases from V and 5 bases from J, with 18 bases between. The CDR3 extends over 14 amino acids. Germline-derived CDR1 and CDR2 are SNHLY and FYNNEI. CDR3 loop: CASAPRTSLETQYF. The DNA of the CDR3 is TGTGCCAGCGCCCCAAGGACCTCCCTGGAGACCCAGTACTTC.

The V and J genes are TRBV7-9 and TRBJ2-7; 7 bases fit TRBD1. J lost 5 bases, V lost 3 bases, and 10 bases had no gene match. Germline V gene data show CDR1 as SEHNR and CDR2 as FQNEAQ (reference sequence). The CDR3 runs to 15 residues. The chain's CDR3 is CASSFYEGAQNEQYF. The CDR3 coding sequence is TGTGCCAGCAGCTTCTACGAGGGGGCTCAGAACGAGCAGTACTTC.

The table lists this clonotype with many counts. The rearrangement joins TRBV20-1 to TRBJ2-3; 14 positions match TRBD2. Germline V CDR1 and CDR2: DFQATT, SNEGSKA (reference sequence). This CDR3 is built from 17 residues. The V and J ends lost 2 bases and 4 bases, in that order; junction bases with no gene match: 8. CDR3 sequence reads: CSARSAVTSGGADTQYF. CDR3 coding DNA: TGCAGTGCTAGATCCGCAGTGACTAGCGGGGGGGCAGATACGCAGTATTTT.

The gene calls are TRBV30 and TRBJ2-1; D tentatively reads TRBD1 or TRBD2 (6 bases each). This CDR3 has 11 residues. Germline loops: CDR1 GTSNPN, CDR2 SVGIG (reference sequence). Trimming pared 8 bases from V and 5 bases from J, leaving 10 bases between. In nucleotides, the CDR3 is TGTGCCGCCCGGGGGCACAATGAGCAGTTCTTC. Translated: CAARGHNEQFF.

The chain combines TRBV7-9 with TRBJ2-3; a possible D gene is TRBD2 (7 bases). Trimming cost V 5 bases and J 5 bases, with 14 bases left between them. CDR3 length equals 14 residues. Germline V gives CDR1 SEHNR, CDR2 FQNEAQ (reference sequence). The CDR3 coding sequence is TGTGCCAGCAGCCGATCGGGGGGCCAAGATACGCAGTATTTT. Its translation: CASSRSGGQDTQYF.

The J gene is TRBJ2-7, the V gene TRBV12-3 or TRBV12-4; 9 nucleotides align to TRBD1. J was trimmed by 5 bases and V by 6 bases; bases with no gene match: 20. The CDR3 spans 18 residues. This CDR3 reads CASSPNNYRGRIGHEQYF. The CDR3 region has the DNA TGTGCCAGCAGCCCCAATAACTACAGGGGGCGGATAGGACACGAGCAGTACTTC.

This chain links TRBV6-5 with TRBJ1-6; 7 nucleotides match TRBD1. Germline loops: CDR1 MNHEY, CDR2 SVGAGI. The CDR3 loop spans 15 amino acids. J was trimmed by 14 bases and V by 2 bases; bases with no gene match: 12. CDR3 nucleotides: TGTGCCAGCAGTTACGGGACAGAACTTTTTTCGGCCCTCCACTTT. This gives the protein CASSYGTELFSALHF.

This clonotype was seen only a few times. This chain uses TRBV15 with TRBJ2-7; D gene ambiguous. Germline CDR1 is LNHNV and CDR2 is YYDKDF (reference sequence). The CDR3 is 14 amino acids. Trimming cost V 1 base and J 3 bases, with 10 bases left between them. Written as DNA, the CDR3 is TGTGCCACCAGCAGAGGACACGAGTTCTACGAGCAGTACTTC. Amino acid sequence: CATSRGHEFYEQYF. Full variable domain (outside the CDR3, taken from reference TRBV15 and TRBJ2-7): DAMVIQNPRYQVTQFGKPVTLSCSQTLNHNVMYWYQQKSSQAPKLLFHYYDKDFNNEADTPDNFQSRRPNTSFCFLDIRSPGLGDTAMYLCATSRGHEFYEQYFGPGTRLTVT.

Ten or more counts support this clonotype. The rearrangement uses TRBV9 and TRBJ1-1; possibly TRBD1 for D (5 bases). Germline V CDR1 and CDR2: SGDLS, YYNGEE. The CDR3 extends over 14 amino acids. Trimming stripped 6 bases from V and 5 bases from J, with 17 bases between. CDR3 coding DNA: TGTGCCAGCAATCAGGGAACACGAGTAACTGAAGCTTTCTTT. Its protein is CASNQGTRVTEAFF. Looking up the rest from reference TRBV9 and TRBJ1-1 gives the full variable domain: DSGVTQTPKHLITATGQRVTLRCSPRSGDLSVYWYQQSLDQGLQFLIQYYNGEERAKGNILERFSAQQFPDLHSELNLSSLELGDSALYFCASNQGTRVTEAFFGQGTRLTVV.

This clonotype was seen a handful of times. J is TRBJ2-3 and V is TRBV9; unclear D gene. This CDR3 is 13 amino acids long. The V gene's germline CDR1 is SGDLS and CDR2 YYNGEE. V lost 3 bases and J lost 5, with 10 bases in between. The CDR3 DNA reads TGTGCCAGCAGCGGGCATAAAGGAGATACGCAGTATTTT. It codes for CASSGHKGDTQYF.

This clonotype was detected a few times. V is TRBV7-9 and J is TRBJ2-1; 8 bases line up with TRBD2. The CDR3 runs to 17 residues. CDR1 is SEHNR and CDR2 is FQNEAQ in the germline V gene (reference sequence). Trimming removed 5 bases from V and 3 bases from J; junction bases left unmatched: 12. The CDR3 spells CASSPASVLADYNEQFF. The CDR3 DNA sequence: TGTGCCAGCAGCCCCGCCTCCGTACTAGCGGACTACAATGAGCAGTTCTTC.

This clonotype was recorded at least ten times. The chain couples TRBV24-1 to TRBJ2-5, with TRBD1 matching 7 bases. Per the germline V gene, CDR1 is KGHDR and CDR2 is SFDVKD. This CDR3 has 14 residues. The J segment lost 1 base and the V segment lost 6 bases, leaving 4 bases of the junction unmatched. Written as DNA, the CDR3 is TGTGCCACCAGTCTTGGACAGGCCCAAGAGACCCAGTACTTC. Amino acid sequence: CATSLGQAQETQYF.

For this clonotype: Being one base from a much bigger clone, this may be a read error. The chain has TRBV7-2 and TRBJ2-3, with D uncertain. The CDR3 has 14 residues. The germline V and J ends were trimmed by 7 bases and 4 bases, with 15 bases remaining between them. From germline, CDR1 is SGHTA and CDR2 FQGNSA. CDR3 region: CASTQWRGSDTQYF. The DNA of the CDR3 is TGTGCCAGCACCCAGTGGCGTGGATCAGATACGCAGTATTTT.

The CDR3 reads CASSYPSSGRYQETQYF. CDR3 bases: TGTGCCAGCAGTTACCCATCTAGCGGGAGGTACCAAGAGACCCAGTACTTC. The chain links TRBV6-2 or TRBV6-3 to TRBJ2-5, with 11 nucleotides matching TRBD2. The CDR3 covers 17 residues. Trimming cost V 2 bases and J 0 bases; bases outside gene matches: 5. Germline values: CDR1 MNHEY, CDR2 SVGEGT.

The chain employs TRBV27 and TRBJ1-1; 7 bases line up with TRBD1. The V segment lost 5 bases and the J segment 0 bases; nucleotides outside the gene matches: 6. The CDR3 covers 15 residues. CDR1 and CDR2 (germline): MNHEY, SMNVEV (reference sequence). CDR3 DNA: TGTGCCAGCAGTCCGACAGGGCCTTTGAACACTGAAGCTTTCTTT. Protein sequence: CASSPTGPLNTEAFF.

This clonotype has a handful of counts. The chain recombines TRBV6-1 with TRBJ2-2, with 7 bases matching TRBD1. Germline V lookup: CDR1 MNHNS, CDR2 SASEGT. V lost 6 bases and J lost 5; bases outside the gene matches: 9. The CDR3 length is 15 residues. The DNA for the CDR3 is TGTGCCAGCAGACGACAGGGTCTGAGGACCGGGGAGCTGTTTTTT. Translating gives CASRRQGLRTGELFF.

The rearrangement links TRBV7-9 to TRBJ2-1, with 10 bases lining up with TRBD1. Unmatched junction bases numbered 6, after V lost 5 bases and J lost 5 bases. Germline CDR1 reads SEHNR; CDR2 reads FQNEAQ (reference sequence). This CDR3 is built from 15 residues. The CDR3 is CASSPFGTGDNEQFF. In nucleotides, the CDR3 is TGTGCCAGCAGCCCTTTCGGGACAGGGGACAATGAGCAGTTCTTC. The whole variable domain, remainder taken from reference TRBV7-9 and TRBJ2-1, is DTGVSQNPRHKITKRGQNVTFRCDPISEHNRLYWYRQTLGQGPEFLTYFQNEAQLEKSRLLSDRFSAERPKGSFSTLEIQRTEQGDSAMYLCASSPFGTGDNEQFFGPGTRLTVL.

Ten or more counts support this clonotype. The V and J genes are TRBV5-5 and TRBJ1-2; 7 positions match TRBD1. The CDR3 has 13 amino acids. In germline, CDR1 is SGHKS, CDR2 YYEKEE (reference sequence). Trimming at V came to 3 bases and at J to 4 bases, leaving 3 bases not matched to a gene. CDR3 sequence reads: CASSSRQGYGYTF. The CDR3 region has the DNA TGTGCCAGCAGCTCAAGACAGGGCTATGGCTACACCTTC.